The next 29 T cell receptor beta chains were all read from a single sample in a study of CXCR3-negative and CXCR3-positive naive CD8 T cells. All TRB cDNA libraries came from 5' RACE performed with UMI labels. TCRdb reprocessed the 5' RACE reads, keeping one entry per CDR3 protein, no DNA. The ten top clones account for 2% to 2.5%, within a sample of under 50,000 distinct CDR3 sequences. Sequencing input: naive CXCR3- CD8+ T cells from blood. The subset: CD45RO-CCR7+CD27+CD95- naive CD8+ T cells lacking CXCR3 (TNR3-). The receptors stem from a human donor in good health. Some clones in this sample may be carry-over from other donors' samples.

The chain uses TRBV19 and TRBJ2-1. The germline V gene has CDR1 LNHDA and CDR2 SQIVND (reference sequence). This CDR3 comprises 11 residues. Here the CDR3 reads CASSMRSEQFF.

The chain combines TRBV6-5 with TRBJ1-2; TCRdb selects TRBD1, and the lack of DNA leaves this call unchecked. Germline CDR1 reads MNHEY; CDR2 reads SVGAGI. The CDR3 is 13 residues long. This chain's CDR3 is CASSPGGGNGYTF.

The chain uses TRBV28 and TRBJ2-4; TCRdb calls TRBD1, which cannot be checked without DNA. The germline V gene has CDR1 MDHEN and CDR2 SYDVKM. This CDR3 spans 14 amino acids. CDR3 protein: CASSFRGKRNIQYF.

The chain has TRBV5-5 and TRBJ2-7; TCRdb calls TRBD1, which cannot be checked without DNA. The length of the CDR3 is 15 residues. CDR1 SGHKS and CDR2 YYEKEE come from the germline V gene (reference sequence). The CDR3 protein is CASSWTGTDSGEQYF. Full variable domain (outside the CDR3, taken from reference TRBV5-5 and TRBJ2-7): DAGVTQSPTHLIKTRGQQVTLRCSPISGHKSVSWYQQVLGQGPQFIFQYYEKEERGRGNFPDRFSARQFPNYSSELNVNALLLGDSALYLCASSWTGTDSGEQYFGPGTRLTVT.

The chain employs TRBV4-3 and TRBJ1-5; lacking DNA, the TRBD1 call made by TCRdb goes unchecked. In germline, CDR1 is LGHNA, CDR2 YSLEER. CDR3 size: 19 residues. CDR3 sequence: CASSQVTRPSELLNQPQHF.

The chain links TRBV28 to TRBJ2-1. Germline V gene sequence: CDR1 MDHEN, CDR2 SYDVKM. The CDR3 is 17 amino acids. The CDR3 protein is CASSLTSRGAFVNEQFF. Looking up the rest from reference TRBV28 and TRBJ2-1 gives the full variable domain: DVKVTQSSRYLVKRTGEKVFLECVQDMDHENMFWYRQDPGLGLRLIYFSYDVKMKEKGDIPEGYSVSREKKERFSLILESASTNQTSMYLCASSLTSRGAFVNEQFFGPGTRLTVL.

The chain carries TRBV29-1 and TRBJ2-7; with no DNA, the TCRdb D assignment of TRBD1 cannot be verified. The CDR3 runs to 13 residues. Germline V gives CDR1 SQVTM, CDR2 ANQGSEA. The CDR3 here is CSVDIQGLGEQYF.

The V call is TRBV5-1, the J call TRBJ2-7; no DNA is available, so the TRBD2 call from TCRdb remains unchecked. Per germline, CDR1 SGHRS and CDR2 YFSETQ. This CDR3 contains 16 residues. CDR3 in amino acids: CASSLRVTAGVYEQYF.

The chain uses TRBV14 and TRBJ2-7; TCRdb's D call, TRBD1, is unchecked because there is no DNA. Germline V CDR1 and CDR2: SGHDN, FVKESK. This CDR3 contains 16 residues. The CDR3 here is CASSPRGEARAYEQYF.

The rearrangement uses TRBV28 and TRBJ2-1. CDR1 MDHEN and CDR2 SYDVKM come from the germline V gene. This CDR3 spans 13 amino acids. CDR3 residues: CASSLGKRNEQFF.

This chain joins TRBV6-2 or TRBV6-3 and TRBJ2-5. This CDR3 spans 15 amino acids. Germline CDR1 and CDR2: MNHEY and SVGEGT. The CDR3 is CASSYERSQQETQYF.

The chain has TRBV12-3 or TRBV12-4 and TRBJ2-5; TCRdb returns TRBD2, unconfirmable since there is no DNA. This CDR3 spans 16 amino acids. This chain's CDR3 is CASSLSGAHRRETQYF.

This sequence joins TRBV5-4 and TRBJ2-7; TCRdb gives TRBD1 as the D gene, but with no DNA this cannot be confirmed. The CDR3 length is 13 residues. The germline CDR1 and CDR2 sequences are SGHNT and YYREEE (reference sequence). The CDR3 spells CASSLVGGGEQYF. Full variable domain (remainder filled in from reference TRBV5-4 and TRBJ2-7): ETGVTQSPTHLIKTRGQQVTLRCSSQSGHNTVSWYQQALGQGPQFIFQYYREEENGRGNFPPRFSGLQFPNYSSELNVNALELDDSALYLCASSLVGGGEQYFGPGTRLTVT.

This chain connects TRBV29-1 to TRBJ2-2; the D call from TCRdb, TRBD1, cannot be confirmed without DNA. CDR3 length equals 16 residues. The germline gives CDR1 SQVTM, CDR2 ANQGSEA. The CDR3 loop is CSVEDPARGNTGELFF.

This chain joins TRBV18 and TRBJ2-5. Germline CDR1 and CDR2: KGHSH and LQKENI. CDR3 size: 12 residues. The CDR3 reads CASSPPGETQYF.

The J gene is TRBJ2-7, the V gene TRBV20-1; TCRdb's D call, TRBD1, is unchecked because there is no DNA. In germline, CDR1 is DFQATT, CDR2 SNEGSKA (reference sequence). The CDR3 covers 12 residues. The CDR3 sequence is CKGEGANYEQYF.

CDR3 amino acids: CASSAGQGAYNEQFF. The chain joins TRBV7-3 to TRBJ2-1; TCRdb calls TRBD1, which cannot be checked without DNA. Germline CDR1 is SGHTA and CDR2 is FQGTGA. The CDR3 spans 15 residues.

V gene TRBV5-6 combines with J gene TRBJ2-1; TCRdb lists TRBD1, though no DNA is available to test this call. This CDR3 region has 16 residues. Germline-derived CDR1 and CDR2 are SGHDT and YYEEEE. The CDR3 is CASSLATGASYNEQFF.

V usage is TRBV3-1 and J usage is TRBJ2-1; TCRdb proposes TRBD2, but this gene call is untestable without DNA. Germline CDR1 is LGHDT and CDR2 is YNNKEL (reference sequence). The CDR3 is 15 amino acids. CDR3 sequence reads: CASEKLAARGNEQFF.

The rearrangement uses TRBV4-3 and TRBJ1-2; with no DNA, the TCRdb D assignment of TRBD1 cannot be verified. Germline V gene data show CDR1 as LGHNA and CDR2 as YSLEER. The length of the CDR3 is 15 residues. This CDR3 is CASSPSDTGGYGYTF.

This chain uses TRBV2 with TRBJ2-2; TCRdb gives TRBD2 as the D gene, but with no DNA this cannot be confirmed. The CDR3 has 14 residues. CDR1 is SNHLY and CDR2 is FYNNEI in the germline V gene. The chain's CDR3 is CASRTWGANGELFF. The full variable domain, with the rest looked up from reference TRBV2 and TRBJ2-2, is EPEVTQTPSHQVTQMGQEVILRCVPISNHLYFYWYRQILGQKVEFLVSFYNNEISEKSEIFDDQFSVERPDGSNFTLKIRSTKLEDSAMYFCASRTWGANGELFFGEGSRLTVL.

This chain joins TRBV28 and TRBJ2-7; TCRdb's D gene call, TRBD1, goes unchecked for lack of DNA. The CDR3 sequence is 13 residues long. Germline assignment: CDR1 MDHEN and CDR2 SYDVKM. The CDR3 protein is CASTIAGPGEQYF.

The rearrangement uses TRBV6-5 and TRBJ2-2; checking the TCRdb D call of TRBD1 is not possible without DNA. CDR3 length: 16 residues. From germline, CDR1 is MNHEY and CDR2 SVGAGI. The CDR3 spells CASSYFGGGAGRELFF.

The CDR3 region is CASSHTDRAANTEAFF. The rearrangement joins TRBV4-3 to TRBJ1-1; TCRdb designates TRBD1, a call that cannot be tested without DNA. CDR3 length: 16 amino acids. In germline, CDR1 is LGHNA, CDR2 YSLEER.

V usage is TRBV7-2 and J usage is TRBJ2-2; no DNA is available, so the TRBD1 call from TCRdb remains unchecked. In germline, CDR1 is SGHTA, CDR2 FQGNSA. This CDR3 comprises 14 residues. CDR3 loop: CAVHGGKNTGELFF.

The CDR3 reads CASSFSDEQYF. The gene calls are TRBV28 and TRBJ2-7. Germline loops: CDR1 MDHEN, CDR2 SYDVKM. The CDR3 is 11 amino acids.

The chain recombines TRBV5-1 with TRBJ2-2; TCRdb picks TRBD1, but there is no DNA to check that call. CDR3 length: 12 residues. CDR1 SGHRS and CDR2 YFSETQ come from the germline V gene. The CDR3 is CASRTGPGELFF.

The chain combines TRBV12-3 or TRBV12-4 with TRBJ2-3; TCRdb lists TRBD2, though no DNA is available to test this call. The CDR3 is 13 amino acids. The CDR3 sequence: CASSSLWPDTQYF.

By frequency, this clonotype registers medium-sized. The chain links TRBV4-2 to TRBJ2-7. The CDR3 is made up of 15 amino acids. Per the germline V gene, CDR1 is LGHNA and CDR2 is YNFKEQ. The CDR3 loop reads CASSQDAIRYSEQYF.